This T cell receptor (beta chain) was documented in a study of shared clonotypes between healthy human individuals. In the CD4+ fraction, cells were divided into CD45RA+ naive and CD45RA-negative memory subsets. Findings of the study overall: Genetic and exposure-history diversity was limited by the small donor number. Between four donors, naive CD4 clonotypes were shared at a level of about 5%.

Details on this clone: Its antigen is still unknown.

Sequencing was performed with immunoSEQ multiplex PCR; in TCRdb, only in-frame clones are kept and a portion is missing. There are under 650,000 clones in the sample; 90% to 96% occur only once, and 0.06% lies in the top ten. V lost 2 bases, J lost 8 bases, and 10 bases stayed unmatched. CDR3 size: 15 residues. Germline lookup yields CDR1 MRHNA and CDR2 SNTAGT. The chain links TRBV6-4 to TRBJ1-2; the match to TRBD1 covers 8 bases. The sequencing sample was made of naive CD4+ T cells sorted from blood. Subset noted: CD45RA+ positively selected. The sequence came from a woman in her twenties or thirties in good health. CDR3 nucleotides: TGTGCCAGCAGTGACAGACAGGGGACTTCTAGGGGCTACACCTTC. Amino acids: CASSDRQGTSRGYTF.